The present T cell receptor (beta chain) was sequenced within a study of control samples from healthy donors and cancer patients. CDR1 is SNHLY, CDR2 FYNNEI, per germline. V was pared by 7 bases and J by 1 base, with 11 bases between. The CDR3 is 14 amino acids. Using immunoSEQ multiplex PCR, the repertoire was profiled, and TCRdb retains in-frame clones only, with some absent. Of some 100,000 clones listed, around nine tenths are singletons. V gene TRBV2 combines with J gene TRBJ1-5; D is possibly TRBD1 (5 bases). Sequencing input: blood. This TCR was recovered from a man between 25 and 39 years old in good health. CDR3 in DNA: TGTGCCAGCACAATAGGGACGAGCAATCAGCCCCAGCATTTT. Translated, it gives CASTIGTSNQPQHF.